This T cell receptor beta chain emerged from a study of T cells in localized non-small cell lung cancer. Study-level findings and limits: Exceeding tumor, uninvolved adjacent lung had the highest T cell clonality. Within adjacent lung there appeared a median approximately 62 of the top 100 tumor clones.

The data were produced by immunoSEQ multiplex PCR, yet TCRdb's version contains in-frame clones alone and is incomplete. The profile covers 6,500 or so clones, with 45% to 50% appearing a single time and about 3.8% taken by the ten largest. The CDR3 contains 14 residues. For this clone: What it binds is not known.

Material: lymph node tissue, obtained before any cancer treatment. The TCR was taken from a man between 40 and 70 years old with stage I lung adenocarcinoma. The chain carries TRBV1 and TRBJ2-7; TRBD1 reflects the table's D call only, with no check against the DNA. TRBV1 is a pseudogene. CDR3 coding DNA: TGCGCCAGCAGTCTTACAGGCGACTCCTACGAGCAGTACTTC. It yields the protein CASSLTGDSYEQYF.